These 14 T cell receptor beta chains came from one sample sequenced in a study of blood T cell repertoires in COVID-19. Using immunoSEQ multiplex PCR, the repertoire was profiled, and TCRdb retains in-frame clones only, with some absent. Found here are some 200,000 clones, roughly 79% of them singletons; the top ten hold more than 10%. Sequenced material: peripheral blood. These receptors came from an elderly woman with COVID-19, enrolled during active disease.

This chain joins TRBV29-1 and TRBJ1-1; the match to TRBD1 covers 10 bases. CDR3 length: 12 residues. CDR1 and CDR2 (germline): SQVTM, ANQGSEA. J was trimmed by 5 bases and V by 3 bases; bases with no gene match: 0. CDR3 region: CSVEDRGTEAFF. The CDR3 coding sequence is TGCAGCGTTGAGGACAGGGGGACTGAAGCTTTCTTT.

V and J are TRBV18 and TRBJ1-1; maybe TRBD1 (5 bases). CDR3 length: 14 amino acids. Looked up from germline, CDR1 is KGHSH and CDR2 is LQKENI. Trimming stripped 6 bases from V and 4 bases from J, with 15 bases between. The CDR3 reads CASSPVGQSTEAFF. The CDR3 DNA is TGTGCCAGCTCCCCAGTGGGGCAGTCCACTGAAGCTTTCTTT.

This rearrangement joins TRBV29-1 to TRBJ1-1; 8 positions match TRBD1. V trimming: 4 bases; J trimming: 4 bases; junction bases outside the gene matches: 11. Per the germline V gene, CDR1 is SQVTM and CDR2 is ANQGSEA. The CDR3 consists of 15 residues. DNA of the CDR3: TGCAGCGTTGCGCCAGGACAGGGTGTGAGCACTGAAGCTTTCTTT. It specifies CSVAPGQGVSTEAFF.

The chain carries TRBV19 and TRBJ2-2; TRBD1 agrees at 11 bases. CDR1 is LNHDA and CDR2 is SQIVND in the germline V gene (reference sequence). J gave up 6 bases and V 7 bases, and 7 bases lay outside the gene matches. This CDR3 has 15 amino acids. Here the CDR3 DNA reads TGTGCCAGTAAGGCGGGACAGGGGGGTGCCGGGGAGCTGTTTTTT. This gives the protein CASKAGQGGAGELFF.

The chain uses TRBV7-2 and TRBJ1-6, with 9 bases matching TRBD1. CDR3 length equals 14 residues. Germline trimming cut 6 bases from V and 7 bases from J; bases unmatched to any gene: 4. The V gene's germline CDR1 is SGHTA and CDR2 FQGNSA. The CDR3 here is CASRWDRENSPLHF. CDR3 sequence (DNA): TGTGCCAGCAGATGGGACAGGGAGAATTCACCCCTCCACTTT.

The rearrangement joins TRBV29-1 to TRBJ2-7; tentatively, D is TRBD1 (6 bases). V lost 3 bases to trimming and J lost 0 bases, with 9 bases between them. The CDR3 is made up of 13 amino acids. From germline, CDR1 is SQVTM and CDR2 ANQGSEA. The CDR3 region has the DNA TGCAGCGTTGAGGGACATAGCTCCTACGAGCAGTACTTC. Protein: CSVEGHSSYEQYF.

As regards this clone: One junction end disagrees with the germline gene, perhaps due to a read error. This chain links TRBV28 with TRBJ2-7; D gene ambiguous. Germline loops: CDR1 MDHEN, CDR2 SYDVKM. CDR3 length: 12 residues. The CDR3 is CASSLRAYEQYF. The CDR3 region has the DNA TGTGCCAGTAGTTTAAGAGCCTACGAGCAGTACTTC. Based on the CDR3 plus reference TRBV28 and TRBJ2-7, the full variable domain is DVKVTQSSRYLVKRTGEKVFLECVQDMDHENMFWYRQDPGLGLRLIYFSYDVKMKEKGDIPEGYSVSREKKERFSLILESASTNQTSMYLCASSLRAYEQYFGPGTRLTVT.

The V and J genes are TRBV7-2 and TRBJ2-7, with 7 bases lining up with TRBD2. The CDR3 covers 15 residues. V trimming: 5 bases; J trimming: 5 bases; junction bases outside the gene matches: 12. CDR1 and CDR2 from the germline V gene are SGHTA and FQGNSA. CDR3 sequence reads: CASSPGLGLVHEQYF. CDR3 bases: TGTGCCAGCAGCCCCGGACTAGGTTTGGTGCACGAGCAGTACTTC.

The V gene is TRBV6-6, the J gene TRBJ1-2, with D possibly being TRBD1 (5 bases). The germline gives CDR1 MNHNY, CDR2 SVGAGI (reference sequence). V was clipped by 4 bases and J by 2 bases, with 17 bases between them. This CDR3 has 16 amino acids. CDR3 DNA: TGTGCCAGCAGTTCCCAGTTGGGGGGAAAGAACTATGGCTACACCTTC. As protein: CASSSQLGGKNYGYTF.

This clone was picked up one time. This sequence joins TRBV7-8 and TRBJ2-5, with 8 bases that match TRBD2. The ends lost 3 bases at V and 1 base at J; junction bases unmatched: 10. The CDR3 covers 17 residues. In germline, CDR1 is SGHVS, CDR2 FQNEAQ. The CDR3 loop reads CASSFHPDGRAQETQYF. The CDR3 DNA is TGTGCCAGCAGCTTCCACCCAGACGGGAGGGCCCAAGAGACCCAGTACTTC.

The chain links TRBV7-6 to TRBJ2-2; D might be TRBD1 (6 bases). CDR3 length equals 15 residues. V gave up 0 bases and J gave up 4 bases, with 9 bases separating them. Germline CDR1 and CDR2: SGHVS and FNYEAQ. The CDR3 sequence: CASSLAGAGTGELFF. In DNA form, the CDR3 reads TGTGCCAGCAGCTTAGCGGGGGCGGGCACCGGGGAGCTGTTTTTT.

This clone was seen once. J is TRBJ2-5 and V is TRBV7-8; 7 bases are a match to TRBD2. This CDR3 is built from 14 residues. Trimming removed 1 base from V and 3 bases from J; junction bases left unmatched: 2. In germline, CDR1 is SGHVS, CDR2 FQNEAQ. The CDR3 protein is CASSLGGGKETQYF. The DNA of the CDR3 is TGTGCCAGCAGCTTAGGGGGAGGGAAAGAGACCCAGTACTTC.

CDR3 loop: CASSRSGTINTEAFF. The CDR3 DNA sequence: TGCGCCAGCAGCCGAAGCGGGACGATTAACACTGAAGCTTTCTTT. The chain couples TRBV5-1 to TRBJ1-1, with D possibly matching TRBD1 (5 bases). The CDR3 covers 15 residues. Germline lookup yields CDR1 SGHRS and CDR2 YFSETQ. The ends were cut back, 4 bases at V and 2 bases at J, with 15 bases in the middle.

The chain is built from TRBV7-6 and TRBJ2-2; 8 nucleotides agree with TRBD2. V lost 4 bases to trimming and J lost 2 bases; unmatched junction nucleotides: 3. CDR3 size: 15 residues. The germline V gene has CDR1 SGHVS and CDR2 FNYEAQ. The CDR3: CASSSTSGNTGELFF. In DNA, the CDR3 is TGTGCCAGCAGCTCCACTAGCGGAAACACCGGGGAGCTGTTTTTT.